This T cell receptor (beta chain) emerged from a study of blood T cell repertoires in COVID-19. Study-level information: Samples taken during acute and convalescent COVID-19 were collected in the United States, Italy and Spain.

Produced via immunoSEQ multiplex PCR; TCRdb's table is partial and in-frame only. The repertoire holds tens of thousands of clones, with more than 85% as singletons. The V gene lost 5 bases and the J gene lost 0 bases, with 5 bases spanning the gap. This CDR3 has 13 amino acids. The germline V gene has CDR1 LNHDA and CDR2 SQIVND (reference sequence). This receptor was identified in a human donor with active COVID-19. The donor label of this sample is uncertain. The sequenced sample consisted of peripheral blood. This chain joins TRBV19 and TRBJ2-1, with unresolved D. CDR3 nucleotides: TGTGCCAGTAGTGCGCTCTCCTACAATGAGCAGTTCTTC. It is translated as CASSALSYNEQFF.